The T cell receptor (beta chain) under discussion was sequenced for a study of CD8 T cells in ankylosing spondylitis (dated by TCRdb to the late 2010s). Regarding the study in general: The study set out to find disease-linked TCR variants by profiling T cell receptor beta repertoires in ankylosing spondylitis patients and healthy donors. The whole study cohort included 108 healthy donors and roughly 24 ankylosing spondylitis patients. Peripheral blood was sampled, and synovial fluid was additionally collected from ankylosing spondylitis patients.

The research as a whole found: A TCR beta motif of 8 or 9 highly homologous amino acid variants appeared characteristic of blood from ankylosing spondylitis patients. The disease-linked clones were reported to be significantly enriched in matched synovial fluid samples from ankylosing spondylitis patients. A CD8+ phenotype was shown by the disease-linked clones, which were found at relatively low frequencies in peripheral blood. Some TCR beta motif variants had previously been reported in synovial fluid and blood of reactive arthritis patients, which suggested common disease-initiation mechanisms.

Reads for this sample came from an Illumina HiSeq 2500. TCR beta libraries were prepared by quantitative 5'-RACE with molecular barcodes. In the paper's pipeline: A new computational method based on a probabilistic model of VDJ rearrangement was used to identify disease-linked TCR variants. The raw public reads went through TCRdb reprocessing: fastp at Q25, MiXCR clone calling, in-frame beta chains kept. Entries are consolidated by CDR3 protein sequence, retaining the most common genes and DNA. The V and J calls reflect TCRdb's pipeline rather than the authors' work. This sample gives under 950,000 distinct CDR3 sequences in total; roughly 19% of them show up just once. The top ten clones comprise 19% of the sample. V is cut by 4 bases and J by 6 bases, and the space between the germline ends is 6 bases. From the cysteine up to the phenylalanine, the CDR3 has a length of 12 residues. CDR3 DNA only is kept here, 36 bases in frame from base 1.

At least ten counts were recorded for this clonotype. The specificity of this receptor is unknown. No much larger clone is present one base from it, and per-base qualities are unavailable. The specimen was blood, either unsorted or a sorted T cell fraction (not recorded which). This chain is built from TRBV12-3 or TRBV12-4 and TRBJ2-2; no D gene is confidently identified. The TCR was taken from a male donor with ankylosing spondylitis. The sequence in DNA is TGTGCCAGCAGTTATAGTCCCGGGGAGCTGTTTTTT. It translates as CASSYSPGELFF.